The 20 T cell receptor beta chains below come from one sample, sequenced in a study of T cell clones after liver transplantation (dated by TCRdb to between 2017 and 2020). The time point label, as the study defines it: pre-transplant. Library method: the immunoSEQ multiplex PCR assay. Not all clones reach the TCRdb copy of this immuneACCESS table, which keeps in-frame sequences only. Checked studies attribute under half of the gap to unresolved V genes and leave the rest unexplained. In this sample the table shows nearly 25,000 clones, approximately 71% of which occur a single time. Jointly, the top ten make up about 2.8% of the sample. The specimen comprised CD4+ T cells from blood, sampled before liver transplant. The receptors were sampled from a human donor who received a liver transplant.

The chain recombines TRBV6-5 with TRBJ2-7; 11 positions match TRBD2. The CDR3 is made up of 15 amino acids. Germline CDR1 MNHEY, CDR2 SVGAGI. Losses at the gene ends were 6 bases for V and 6 bases for J; bases not matched to a gene: 10. The CDR3 sequence: CASRPYSGGAREQYF. CDR3 bases: TGTGCCAGCAGACCATATAGCGGGGGGGCGCGCGAGCAGTACTTC.

The chain combines TRBV10-1 with TRBJ1-1, with TRBD1 as a possible D gene (5 bases). The CDR3 has 13 amino acids. The germline CDR1 and CDR2 sequences are WNHNN and SYGVQD (reference sequence). V dropped 8 bases and J dropped 2 bases, with 12 bases sitting between them. CDR3 in amino acids: CASRFDRNTEAFF. Here the CDR3 DNA reads TGCGCCAGCCGCTTCGACAGAAACACTGAAGCTTTCTTT.

The chain combines TRBV14 with TRBJ2-2; 9 bases match TRBD1. Germline CDR1 SGHDN, CDR2 FVKESK. CDR3 length equals 16 residues. Trimming took 4 bases from V and 6 from J; bases not matched to a gene: 9. The CDR3 sequence: CASSRIGTGYAGELFF. The CDR3 region has the DNA TGTGCCAGCAGCCGGATTGGGACAGGGTACGCCGGGGAGCTGTTTTTT.

The chain has TRBV7-9 and TRBJ1-2; D remains ambiguous. This CDR3 contains 14 residues. V was shortened by 1 base and J by 2 bases, with 8 bases between the two germline ends. CDR1 SEHNR and CDR2 FQNEAQ come from the germline V gene (reference sequence). Here the CDR3 DNA reads TGTGCCAGCAGCTTAGGGGGTCGAAACTATGGCTACACCTTC. Amino acid sequence: CASSLGGRNYGYTF.

This chain connects TRBV11-1 to TRBJ1-2, with D unclear. V was clipped by 1 base and J by 7 bases, with 13 bases between them. Germline lookup yields CDR1 SGHAT and CDR2 FQDESV (reference sequence). The CDR3 covers 14 residues. The CDR3, as DNA: TGTGCCAGCAGCTTAGGGAACGACTATGGTGGCTACACCTTC. Translating gives CASSLGNDYGGYTF.

The chain uses TRBV5-1 and TRBJ1-4; 10 nucleotides match TRBD1. The V and J ends lost 4 bases and 4 bases, in that order; junction bases with no gene match: 4. The V gene's germline CDR1 is SGHRS and CDR2 YFSETQ. The CDR3 is 15 amino acids. The CDR3 sequence is CASSIGQGGNEKLFF. The CDR3, as DNA: TGCGCCAGCAGCATCGGACAGGGGGGTAATGAAAAACTGTTTTTT.

This clone was seen more than once but under ten times. This chain connects TRBV6-1 to TRBJ1-1; D is unresolved. This CDR3 region has 12 residues. Germline CDR1 is MNHNS and CDR2 is SASEGT. V was cut by 8 bases and J by 4 bases, with 11 bases left in between. DNA for the CDR3: TGTGCCAGCGGGCGCCTGGGCACTGAAGCTTTCTTT. Translating gives CASGRLGTEAFF.

The chain joins TRBV7-8 to TRBJ2-2; TRBD2 matches at 14 bases. Germline lookup yields CDR1 SGHVS and CDR2 FQNEAQ. The CDR3 is 17 residues long. The trim removed 5 bases at V and 2 bases at J, leaving 4 bases unmatched. Written as DNA, the CDR3 is TGTGCCAGCAGCCGGACTAGCGGGAGGCCCAACACCGGGGAGCTGTTTTTT. Its protein product is CASSRTSGRPNTGELFF.

J is TRBJ2-2 and V is TRBV29-1; D is possibly TRBD2 (6 bases). V dropped 6 bases and J dropped 1 base, with 15 bases sitting between them. The CDR3 has 15 amino acids. Germline V gives CDR1 SQVTM, CDR2 ANQGSEA. The CDR3 DNA sequence: TGCAGCGTACGGCCGGGACTCAAGAACACCGGGGAGCTGTTTTTT. It translates to CSVRPGLKNTGELFF.

The chain employs TRBV7-2 and TRBJ2-7; no definite D call. Trimming stripped 5 bases from V and 0 bases from J, with 8 bases between. CDR1 and CDR2 (germline): SGHTA, FQGNSA. The CDR3 is 13 residues long. The DNA of the CDR3 is TGTGCCAGCAGCGACGACGGCTCCTACGAGCAGTACTTC. This translates into CASSDDGSYEQYF.

This chain connects TRBV9 to TRBJ2-5; D is possibly TRBD1 (6 bases). CDR1 and CDR2 (germline): SGDLS, YYNGEE. The CDR3 length is 15 residues. Trimming removed 1 base at V and 4 bases at J, with 14 bases between. The CDR3 is CASSVLFGGGETQYF. DNA for the CDR3: TGTGCCAGCAGCGTATTATTTGGGGGCGGAGAGACCCAGTACTTC.

This clone occurred once. The chain has TRBV6-5 and TRBJ1-2, with a weak D call TRBD1 (5 bases). This CDR3 has 13 residues. V gave up 10 bases and J gave up 7 bases, with 19 bases separating them. Per germline, CDR1 MNHEY and CDR2 SVGAGI. The CDR3 DNA follows: TGTGCCACCCGGGGCTGGGAAACTGGTGGCTACACCTTC. Its protein product is CATRGWETGGYTF.

The chain couples TRBV29-1 to TRBJ2-3; D might be TRBD1 (6 bases). Germline assignment: CDR1 SQVTM and CDR2 ANQGSEA. The V end lost 4 bases, the J end lost 5 bases, and 13 bases lay between the germline ends. The CDR3 is 13 amino acids. The CDR3 spells CSVVPVRGDTQYF. Written as DNA, the CDR3 is TGCAGCGTTGTTCCTGTCAGGGGAGATACGCAGTATTTT.

The rearrangement links TRBV19 to TRBJ2-1, with 13 bases that match TRBD2. Trimming removed 8 bases from V and 8 bases from J; junction bases left unmatched: 15. There are 17 residues in the CDR3. Germline assignment: CDR1 LNHDA and CDR2 SQIVND (reference sequence). CDR3 amino acids: CASGGTSGVLASDEQFF. CDR3 coding DNA: TGTGCCAGTGGGGGGACTAGCGGGGTCCTGGCTTCTGATGAGCAGTTCTTC.

This clone appeared a single time. This chain joins TRBV7-2 and TRBJ2-5; possibly TRBD2 for D (6 bases). The CDR3 is made up of 15 amino acids. Germline V gene data show CDR1 as SGHTA and CDR2 as FQGNSA. V was pared by 9 bases and J by 5 bases, with 22 bases between. This CDR3 reads CASFPLAPSEETQYF. CDR3 coding DNA: TGTGCCAGTTTTCCCCTAGCGCCTAGCGAGGAGACCCAGTACTTC.

The genes are TRBV11-2 and TRBJ1-5, with D hard to call. Trimming removed 5 bases at V and 3 bases at J, with 2 bases between. This CDR3 spans 11 amino acids. Germline-derived CDR1 and CDR2 are SGHAT and FQNNGV. In DNA, the CDR3 is TGTGCCAGCAGCCTCAATCAGCCCCAGCATTTT. This sequence encodes CASSLNQPQHF.

This clone appeared a single time. The chain couples TRBV11-2 to TRBJ1-3; D unclear. There are 15 residues in the CDR3. The V gene lost 5 bases and the J gene lost 3 bases, with 14 bases spanning the gap. Germline CDR1 SGHAT, CDR2 FQNNGV. CDR3 sequence reads: CASSPKDRVGNTIYF. CDR3 bases: TGTGCCAGCAGCCCGAAGGATCGAGTTGGAAACACCATATATTTT.

A few counts support this clone. The chain couples TRBV4-1 to TRBJ1-2; 7 positions agree with TRBD1. J gave up 5 bases and V 4 bases, and 7 bases lay outside the gene matches. In germline, CDR1 is MGHRA, CDR2 YSYEKL. This CDR3 region has 14 residues. The CDR3 sequence: CASSLPDRPYGYTF. CDR3 in DNA: TGCGCCAGCAGCCTCCCGGACAGGCCTTATGGCTACACCTTC.

The CDR3 region has the DNA TGCGCCAGCAGCTTAACAGGTAACTACGAGCAGTACTTC. Translation gives CASSLTGNYEQYF. V gene TRBV5-1 combines with J gene TRBJ2-7; D might be TRBD1 (5 bases). The CDR3 consists of 13 residues. Trimming cost V 2 bases and J 3 bases, with 9 bases left between them. The V gene's germline CDR1 is SGHRS and CDR2 YFSETQ.

The V and J genes are TRBV29-1 and TRBJ2-7, with D maybe TRBD1 (6 bases). Trimming took off 1 base at V and 2 bases at J, with 18 bases between the two ends. In germline, CDR1 is SQVTM, CDR2 ANQGSEA. CDR3 length: 16 residues. The CDR3 is CSVEGVQGYSAYEQYF. CDR3 DNA sequence: TGCAGCGTTGAAGGCGTACAGGGATATTCTGCCTACGAGCAGTACTTC.